This T cell receptor beta chain was retrieved from a study of cytomegalovirus exposure and HLA in healthy donors. Study-level information: Inside one of the first data releases sat about 85 million unique TCRs taken from HLA-typed donors. Notes on the study in general: A few chains tied to CMV proved CMV antigen-specific in vitro. Sequencing artifact likely explains a cluster of highly shared sequence variants. Rare sequences made up most TCRs, while some public TCRs were found in many donors.

As concerns this clone: Its specificity is unknown.

This CDR3 comprises 14 residues. The germline V gene has CDR1 SGHAT and CDR2 FQNNGV. Primers for the PCR totalled 60 Vbeta and 13 Jbeta. Clones were read by immunoSEQ multiplex PCR, and TCRdb kept only the in-frame ones, dropping some. Reported are over 100,000 clones; the ten largest clones contain roughly 6.6%. The rearrangement uses TRBV11-2 and TRBJ2-5; perhaps TRBD1 as D (5 bases). The better agreement between TRBJ2-7 and the DNA end casts doubt on the J call. Specimen: PBMCs. The receptor comes from a man between 40 and 49 years old in good health and CMV-seropositive. The CDR3 loop is CASTISTGPYEQYF. DNA for the CDR3: TGTGCCAGCACAATATCAACAGGACCCTACGAGCAGTACTTC.